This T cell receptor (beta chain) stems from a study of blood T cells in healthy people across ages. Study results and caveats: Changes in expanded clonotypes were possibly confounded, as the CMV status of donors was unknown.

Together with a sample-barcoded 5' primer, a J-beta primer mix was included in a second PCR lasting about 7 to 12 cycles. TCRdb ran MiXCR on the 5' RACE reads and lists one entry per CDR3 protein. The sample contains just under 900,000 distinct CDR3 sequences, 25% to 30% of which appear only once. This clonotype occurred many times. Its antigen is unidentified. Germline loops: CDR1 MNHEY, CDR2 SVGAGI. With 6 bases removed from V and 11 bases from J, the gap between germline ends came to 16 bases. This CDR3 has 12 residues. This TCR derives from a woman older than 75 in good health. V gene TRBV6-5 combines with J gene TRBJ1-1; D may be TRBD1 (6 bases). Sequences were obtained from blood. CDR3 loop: CASSTPRGAAFF. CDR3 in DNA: TGTGCCAGCAGCACCCCTCGGGGGGCGGCTTTCTTT.